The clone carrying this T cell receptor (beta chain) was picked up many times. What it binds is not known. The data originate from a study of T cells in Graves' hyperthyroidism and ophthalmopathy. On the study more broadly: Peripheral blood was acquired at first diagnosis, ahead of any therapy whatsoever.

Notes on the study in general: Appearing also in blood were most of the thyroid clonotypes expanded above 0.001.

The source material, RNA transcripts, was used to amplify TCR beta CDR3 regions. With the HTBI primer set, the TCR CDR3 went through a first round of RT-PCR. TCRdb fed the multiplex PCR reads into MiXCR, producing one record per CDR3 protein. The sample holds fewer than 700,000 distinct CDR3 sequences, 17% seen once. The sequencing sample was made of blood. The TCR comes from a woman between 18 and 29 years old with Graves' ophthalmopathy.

Here the CDR3 reads CASSLWPNTEAFF. The CDR3 DNA reads TGTGCCAGCAGCTTATGGCCGAACACTGAAGCTTTCTTT. The V call is TRBV7-9, the J call TRBJ1-1; no reliable D call. Trimming cost V 2 bases and J 1 base, with 5 bases left between them. Germline CDR1 reads SEHNR; CDR2 reads FQNEAQ (reference sequence). This CDR3 spans 13 amino acids.